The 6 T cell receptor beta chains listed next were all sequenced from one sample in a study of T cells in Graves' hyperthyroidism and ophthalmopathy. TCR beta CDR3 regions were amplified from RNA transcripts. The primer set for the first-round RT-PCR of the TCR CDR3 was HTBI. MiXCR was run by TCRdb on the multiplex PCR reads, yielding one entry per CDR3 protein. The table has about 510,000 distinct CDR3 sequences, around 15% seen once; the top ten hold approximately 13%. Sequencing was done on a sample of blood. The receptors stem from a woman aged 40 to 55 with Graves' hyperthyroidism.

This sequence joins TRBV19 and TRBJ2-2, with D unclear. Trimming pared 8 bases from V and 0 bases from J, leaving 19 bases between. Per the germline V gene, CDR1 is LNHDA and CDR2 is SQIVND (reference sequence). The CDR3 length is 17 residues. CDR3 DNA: TGTGCCAGTTCGAAGAGAGGAGATGTGGCGAACACCGGGGAGCTGTTTTTT. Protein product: CASSKRGDVANTGELFF.

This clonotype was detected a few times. The CDR3 loop is CASSPGVVAEAFF. As DNA, the CDR3 is TGTGCCAGCAGCCCCGGCGTGGTGGCTGAAGCTTTCTTT. The chain carries TRBV5-6 and TRBJ1-1; D not resolved. The germline V gene has CDR1 SGHDT and CDR2 YYEEEE. CDR3 length: 13 amino acids. V was pared by 4 bases and J by 6 bases, with 13 bases between.

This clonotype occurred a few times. The CDR3 spells CASSGLVFDEQFF. CDR3 coding DNA: TGTGCCAGCTCGGGACTAGTATTCGATGAGCAGTTCTTC. The chain carries TRBV6-1 and TRBJ2-1; 8 positions agree with TRBD2. The germline CDR1 and CDR2 sequences are MNHNS and SASEGT. V was pared by 8 bases and J by 8 bases, with 8 bases of the junction left unmatched. This CDR3 comprises 13 residues.

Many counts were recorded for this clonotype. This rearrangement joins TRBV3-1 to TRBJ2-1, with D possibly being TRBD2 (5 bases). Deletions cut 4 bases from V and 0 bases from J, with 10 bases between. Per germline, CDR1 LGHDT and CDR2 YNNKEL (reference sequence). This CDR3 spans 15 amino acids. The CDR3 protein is CASSLASHSYNEQFF. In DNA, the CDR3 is TGTGCCAGCAGCCTAGCGTCCCACTCCTACAATGAGCAGTTCTTC.

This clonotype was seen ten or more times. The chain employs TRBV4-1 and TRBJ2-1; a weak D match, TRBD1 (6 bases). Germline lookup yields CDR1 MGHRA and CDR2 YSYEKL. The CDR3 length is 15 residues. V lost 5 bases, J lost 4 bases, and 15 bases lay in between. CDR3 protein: CASSGTVQGYNEQFF. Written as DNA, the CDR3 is TGCGCCAGCAGCGGGACGGTACAGGGTTACAATGAGCAGTTCTTC.

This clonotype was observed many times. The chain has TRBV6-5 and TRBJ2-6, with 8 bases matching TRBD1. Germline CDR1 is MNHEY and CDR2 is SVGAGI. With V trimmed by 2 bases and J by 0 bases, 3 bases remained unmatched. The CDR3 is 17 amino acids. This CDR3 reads CASSYRTGSSGANVLTF. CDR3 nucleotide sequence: TGTGCCAGCAGTTACAGGACAGGGAGCTCTGGGGCCAACGTCCTGACTTTC.